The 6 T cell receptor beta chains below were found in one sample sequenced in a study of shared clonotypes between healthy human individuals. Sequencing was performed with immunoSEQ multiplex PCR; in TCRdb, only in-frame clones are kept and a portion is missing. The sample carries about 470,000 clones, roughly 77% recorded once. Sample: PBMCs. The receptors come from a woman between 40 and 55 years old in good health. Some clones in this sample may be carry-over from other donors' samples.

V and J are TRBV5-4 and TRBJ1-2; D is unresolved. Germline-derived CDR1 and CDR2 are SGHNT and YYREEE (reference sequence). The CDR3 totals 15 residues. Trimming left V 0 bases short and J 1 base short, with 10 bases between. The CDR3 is CASSLGRSSNYGYTF. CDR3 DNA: TGTGCCAGCAGCTTGGGACGGAGCAGTAACTATGGCTACACCTTC.

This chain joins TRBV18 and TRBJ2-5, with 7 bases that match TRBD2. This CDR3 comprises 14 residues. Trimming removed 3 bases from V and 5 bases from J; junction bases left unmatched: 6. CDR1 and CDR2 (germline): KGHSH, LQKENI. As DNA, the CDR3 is TGTGCCAGCTCACCGGGGAGGGCCGAGGAGACCCAGTACTTC. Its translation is CASSPGRAEETQYF.

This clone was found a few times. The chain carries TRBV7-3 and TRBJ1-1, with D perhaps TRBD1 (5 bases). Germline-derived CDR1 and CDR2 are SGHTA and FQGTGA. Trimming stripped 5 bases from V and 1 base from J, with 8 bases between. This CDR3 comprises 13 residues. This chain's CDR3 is CASSRGTNTEAFF. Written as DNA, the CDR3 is TGTGCCAGCAGCCGAGGGACGAACACTGAAGCTTTCTTT.

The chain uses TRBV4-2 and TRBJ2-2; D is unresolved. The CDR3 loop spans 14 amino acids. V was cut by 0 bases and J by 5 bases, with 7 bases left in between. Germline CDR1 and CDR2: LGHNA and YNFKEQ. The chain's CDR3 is CASSQDFRTGELFF. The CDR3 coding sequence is TGTGCCAGCAGCCAAGATTTCCGAACCGGGGAGCTGTTTTTT.

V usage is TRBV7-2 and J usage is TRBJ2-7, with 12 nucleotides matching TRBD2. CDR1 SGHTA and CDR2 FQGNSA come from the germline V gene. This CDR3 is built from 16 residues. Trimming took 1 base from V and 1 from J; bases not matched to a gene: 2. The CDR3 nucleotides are TGTGCCAGCAGCTTAGGACTAGCGGGAGTTTCCTACGAGCAGTACTTC. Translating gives CASSLGLAGVSYEQYF.

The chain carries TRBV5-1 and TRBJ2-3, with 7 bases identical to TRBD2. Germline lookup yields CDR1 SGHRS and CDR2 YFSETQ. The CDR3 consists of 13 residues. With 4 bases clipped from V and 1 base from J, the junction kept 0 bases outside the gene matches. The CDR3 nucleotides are TGCGCCAGCAGCGGGAGGGGCACAGATACGCAGTATTTT. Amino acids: CASSGRGTDTQYF.